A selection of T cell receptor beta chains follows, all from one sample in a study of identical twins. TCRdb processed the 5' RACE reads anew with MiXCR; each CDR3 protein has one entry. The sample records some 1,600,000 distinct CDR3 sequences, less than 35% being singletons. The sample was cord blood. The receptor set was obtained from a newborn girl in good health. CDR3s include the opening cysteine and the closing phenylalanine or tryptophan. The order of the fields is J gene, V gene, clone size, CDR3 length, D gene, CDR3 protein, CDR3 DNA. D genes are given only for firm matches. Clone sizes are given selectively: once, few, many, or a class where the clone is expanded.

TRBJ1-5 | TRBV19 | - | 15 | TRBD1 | CASSISQGGDQPQHF | TGTGCCAGTAGTATTTCACAGGGGGGCGATCAGCCCCAGCATTTT
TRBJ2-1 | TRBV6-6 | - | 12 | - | CASSYYLGEQFF | TGTGCCAGCAGTTACTACCTGGGAGAGCAGTTCTTC
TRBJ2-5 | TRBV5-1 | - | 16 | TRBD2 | CASSHLAGGVNNEQYF | TGCGCCAGCAGCCACCTAGCGGGAGGGGTCAACAATGAGCAGTACTTC
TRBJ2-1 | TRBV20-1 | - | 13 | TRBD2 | CSARAGGFIEQFF | TGCAGTGCTAGGGCGGGAGGGTTCATCGAGCAGTTCTTC
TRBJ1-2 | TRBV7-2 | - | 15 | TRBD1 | CASSLVSGTGVGYTF | TGTGCCAGCAGCTTAGTATCAGGGACAGGGGTTGGCTACACCTTC
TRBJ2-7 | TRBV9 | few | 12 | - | CASSPRGQPQYF | TGTGCCAGCAGCCCCCGCGGTCAGCCCCAGTACTTC
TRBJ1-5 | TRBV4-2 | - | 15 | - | CASSPALDSNRPQHF | TGTGCCAGCAGTCCGGCACTCGATAGCAATCGGCCCCAGCATTTT
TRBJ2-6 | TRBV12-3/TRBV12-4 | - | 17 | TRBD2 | CASSFVSGGSGANVLTF | TGTGCCAGCAGTTTCGTAAGCGGGGGCTCTGGGGCCAACGTCCTGACTTTC
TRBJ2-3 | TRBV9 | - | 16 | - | CASSVGRGYGTDTQYF | TGTGCCAGCAGCGTAGGGCGAGGGTACGGCACAGATACGCAGTATTTT
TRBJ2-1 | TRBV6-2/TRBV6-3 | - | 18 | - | CASSYSGWVRSSYNEQFF | TGTGCCAGCAGTTACTCGGGGTGGGTGAGGAGCTCCTACAATGAGCAGTTCTTC
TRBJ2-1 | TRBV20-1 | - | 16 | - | CSARDPRTVSSYEQFF | TGCAGTGCTAGAGACCCAAGGACAGTCTCCTCCTACGAGCAGTTCTTC
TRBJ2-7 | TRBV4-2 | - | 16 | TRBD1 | CASSQVSGTGSYEQYF | TGTGCCAGCAGCCAAGTTTCAGGGACAGGCTCCTACGAGCAGTACTTC
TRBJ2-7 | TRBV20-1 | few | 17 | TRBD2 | CSASGSRGSGSYYEQYF | TGCAGTGCTAGCGGATCGAGGGGTAGCGGGAGCTATTACGAGCAGTACTTC
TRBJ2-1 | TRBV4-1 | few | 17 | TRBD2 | CASSPLTSVSSYNEQFF | TGCGCCAGCAGCCCTCTAACTAGCGTAAGCTCCTACAATGAGCAGTTCTTC
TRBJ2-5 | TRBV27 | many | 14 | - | CASSLYGVQETQYF | TGTGCCAGCAGTTTATATGGGGTCCAAGAGACCCAGTACTTC
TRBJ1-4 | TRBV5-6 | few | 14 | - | CASSLSRRNEKLFF | TGTGCCAGCAGCTTAAGCCGGCGTAATGAAAAACTGTTTTTT
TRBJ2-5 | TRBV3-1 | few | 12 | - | CASRVAPETQYF | TGTGCCAGCAGGGTAGCTCCTGAGACCCAGTACTTC
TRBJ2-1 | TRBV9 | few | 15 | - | CASSVMGSSYNEQFF | TGTGCCAGCAGCGTTATGGGGAGCTCCTACAATGAGCAGTTCTTC
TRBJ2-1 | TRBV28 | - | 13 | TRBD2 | CASSLYIAGDEFF | TGTGCCAGCAGTTTATATATAGCGGGGGATGAGTTCTTC
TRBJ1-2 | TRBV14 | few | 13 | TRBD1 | CASSQGTGFGYTF | TGTGCCAGCAGCCAAGGGACAGGTTTTGGCTACACCTTC
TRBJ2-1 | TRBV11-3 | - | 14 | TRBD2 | CASNSKRGVNEQFF | TGTGCCAGCAACTCAAAACGGGGGGTAAATGAGCAGTTCTTC
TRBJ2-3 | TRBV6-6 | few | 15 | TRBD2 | CASSDTSGFTDTQYF | TGTGCCAGCAGCGACACTAGCGGGTTCACAGATACGCAGTATTTT